One TCR beta chain is described in this entry. Its antigen is still unknown. Trimming pared 3 bases from V and 4 bases from J, leaving 19 bases between. The germline V gene has CDR1 MNHNS and CDR2 SASEGT. This CDR3 spans 17 amino acids. This sample was included in a study of cytomegalovirus exposure and HLA in healthy donors. Study as a whole: The 120 or so validation repertoires were produced on the same platform as the 650 or so repertoires of the first cohort. This was reported in a later analysis. General study points: As confirmed in vitro, a few CMV-associated chains were specific for CMV antigens. The study labeled roughly 160 TCR beta chains cytomegalovirus-associated.

TCRdb's copy holds only in-frame clones and misses some; the assay was immunoSEQ multiplex PCR. The data contain 150,000 to 200,000 clones, around 90% of them singletons. The receptor's source is a woman aged 18-35 years in good health and CMV-seropositive. V gene TRBV6-1 combines with J gene TRBJ2-1; maybe TRBD1 (6 bases). The sample consisted of PBMCs. In nucleotides, the CDR3 is TGTGCCAGCAGTGACTTACTCAGGGGTGAACTTTACAATGAGCAGTTCTTC. Residues: CASSDLLRGELYNEQFF.